The rows below give T cell receptor beta chains drawn from one sample of a study of blood T cell repertoires in COVID-19. Measured with immunoSEQ multiplex PCR; TCRdb has only the in-frame clones, and not every one. The sample has 110,000 or so clones; more than 80% are singletons. What was sequenced was peripheral blood. Source of these receptors: a woman aged 60-75 years with COVID-19, enrolled during active disease. Each CDR3 is given with its conserved first and last residue. D genes are given only for firm matches. The size entry is marked missing in some rows and otherwise reads once, few, many or a size class.

.,TRBJ1-3,TRBV19,TRBD1,15,CASSEPGTAGNTIYF,TGTGCCAGTAGCGAACCCGGGACAGCTGGAAACACCATATATTTT
once,TRBJ1-2,TRBV7-8,.,14,CASSQQGNNYGYTF,TGTGCCAGCAGCCAACAGGGAAACAACTATGGCTACACCTTC
.,TRBJ1-3,TRBV6-5,.,13,CASGTLLWDTIYF,TGTGCCAGCGGGACACTACTGTGGGACACCATATATTTT
.,TRBJ1-2,TRBV4-1,.,15,CASSPPVRGNYGYTF,TGCGCCAGCAGCCCACCCGTGAGGGGGAACTATGGCTACACCTTC
many,TRBJ2-3,TRBV5-1,.,16,CASSLADTTSTDTQYF,TGCGCCAGCAGCTTGGCAGACACCACTAGCACAGATACGCAGTATTTT
.,TRBJ2-5,TRBV19,TRBD1,15,CASTAGTGGRKTQYF,TGTGCCAGTACCGCCGGGACAGGGGGCAGAAAGACCCAGTACTTC
.,TRBJ1-2,TRBV19,TRBD1,14,CASSLQGGFTGYTF,TGTGCCAGTAGTCTACAGGGGGGATTTACGGGCTACACCTTC
.,TRBJ1-2,TRBV27,.,13,CASSFQGLDGYTF,TGTGCCAGCAGTTTTCAGGGGTTGGATGGCTACACCTTC
.,TRBJ1-5,TRBV7-2,.,14,CASSLMSRDQPQHF,TGTGCCAGCAGCTTAATGAGCAGGGATCAGCCCCAGCATTTT
.,TRBJ2-3,TRBV5-8,TRBD1,15,CASSLEGTGTDTQYF,TGTGCCAGCAGCTTGGAAGGGACAGGGACCGATACGCAGTATTTT
.,TRBJ1-5,TRBV19,TRBD1,14,CASSIDRVRRPQHF,TGTGCCAGTAGTATCGACAGGGTCCGTAGGCCCCAGCATTTT
.,TRBJ2-3,TRBV14,.,13,CASSQDLPHTQYF,TGTGCCAGCAGCCAAGATCTTCCCCATACGCAGTATTTT
.,TRBJ1-1,TRBV24-1,.,15,CATSSGRGENTEAFF,TGTGCCACCAGCTCAGGGAGGGGGGAAAACACTGAAGCTTTCTTT
.,TRBJ2-1,TRBV5-1,.,14,CASSWGRENNEQFF,TGCGCCAGCAGCTGGGGACGGGAGAACAATGAGCAGTTCTTC
few,TRBJ1-2,TRBV7-9,TRBD1,16,CASSRGTGGADYGYTF,TGTGCCAGCAGCCGTGGGACAGGGGGCGCAGACTATGGCTACACCTTC